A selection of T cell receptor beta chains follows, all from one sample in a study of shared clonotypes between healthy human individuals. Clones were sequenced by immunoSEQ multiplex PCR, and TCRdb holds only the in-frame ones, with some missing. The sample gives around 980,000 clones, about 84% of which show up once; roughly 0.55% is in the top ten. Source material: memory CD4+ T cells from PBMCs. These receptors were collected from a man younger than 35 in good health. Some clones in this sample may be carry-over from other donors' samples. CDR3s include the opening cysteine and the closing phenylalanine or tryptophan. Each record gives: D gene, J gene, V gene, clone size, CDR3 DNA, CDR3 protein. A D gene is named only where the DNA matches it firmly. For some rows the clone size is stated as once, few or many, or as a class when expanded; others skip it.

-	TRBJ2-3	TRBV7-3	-	TGTGCCAGCAGCTTTAGTACTGGATACACAGATACGCAGTATTTT	CASSFSTGYTDTQYF
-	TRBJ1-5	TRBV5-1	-	TGCGCCAGCAGCTTGGGGTTTTCGGGAGACGGTCAGCCCCAGCATTTT	CASSLGFSGDGQPQHF
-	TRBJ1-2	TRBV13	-	TGTGCCAGCAGCCGAGCTGTTGGGGGCTACACCTTC	CASSRAVGGYTF
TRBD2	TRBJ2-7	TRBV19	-	TGTGCCAGTAGTATAGAGGCTAGCGGGAGCTTGGAGCAGTACTTC	CASSIEASGSLEQYF
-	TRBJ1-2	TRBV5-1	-	TGCGCCAGCAGCCCAGGGACGGTTTATGGCTACACCTTC	CASSPGTVYGYTF
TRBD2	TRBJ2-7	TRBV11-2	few	TGTGCCAGCAGCCACCCCAGACTAGCGGGACCCTACGAGCAGTACTTC	CASSHPRLAGPYEQYF
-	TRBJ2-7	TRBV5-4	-	TGTGCCAGCAGCCCTATTGGACAAGGCTCCTACGAGCAGTACTTC	CASSPIGQGSYEQYF
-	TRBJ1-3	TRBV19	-	TGTGCCAGTAGTAAGGGCCCCGCGTACTCTGGAAACACCATATATTTT	CASSKGPAYSGNTIYF
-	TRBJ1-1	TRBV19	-	TGTGCCAGTAGTATGATGGGTGGCACTGAAGCTTTCTTT	CASSMMGGTEAFF
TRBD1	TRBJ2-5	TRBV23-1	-	TGCGCCAGCAGTCATCCCAGACAGGGGGTGGGAGAGACCCAGTACTTC	CASSHPRQGVGETQYF
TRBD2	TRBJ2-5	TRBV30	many	TGTGCCTTTCAGCGGGGAAGGTACCAAGAGACCCAGTACTTC	CAFQRGRYQETQYF
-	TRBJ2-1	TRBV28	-	TGTGCCAGTAGGGGGATTGAAGGACGTTCGGGCGGTGAGCAGTTCTTC	CASRGIEGRSGGEQFF
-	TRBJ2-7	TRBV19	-	TGTGCCAGTAGTATCATTGGGGGCGACGAGCAGTACTTC	CASSIIGGDEQYF
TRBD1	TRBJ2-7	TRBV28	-	TGTGCCAGCAGTTCCCTAGACAGGGACGAGCAGTACTTC	CASSSLDRDEQYF
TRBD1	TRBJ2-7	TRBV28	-	TGTGCCAGCAGTTTACCGGGCACAGGGGACAAACCCTACGAGCAGTACTTC	CASSLPGTGDKPYEQYF
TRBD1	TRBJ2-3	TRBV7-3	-	TGTGCCAGCAGCTTTGACAGGGTCACAGATACGCAGTATTTT	CASSFDRVTDTQYF
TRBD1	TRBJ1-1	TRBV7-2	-	TGTGCCAGCAGCTTCCGGGACAGGACTGAAGCTTTCTTT	CASSFRDRTEAFF
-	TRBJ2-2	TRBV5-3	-	TGTGCCAGAAGCTTCGGGTCGAACACCGGGGAGCTGTTTTTT	CARSFGSNTGELFF
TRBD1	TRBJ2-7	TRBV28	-	TGTGCCATTACGGGACAGCTAACCTACGAGCAGTACTTC	CAITGQLTYEQYF
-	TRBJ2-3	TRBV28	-	TGTGCCAGCACCTCGTGGGGGAGTAGTAGCACAGATACGCAGTATTTT	CASTSWGSSSTDTQYF
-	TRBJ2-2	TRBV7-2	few	TGTGCCAGCAGCTTAAACAGCCGGGCTCGACTTCAGCTGTTTTTT	CASSLNSRARLQLFF
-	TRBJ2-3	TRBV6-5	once	TGTGCCAGCAGTTACGATTGGGGGGATACGCAGTATTTT	CASSYDWGDTQYF
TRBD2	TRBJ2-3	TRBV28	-	TGTGCCAGCAGCTCACCCTCTAGCGGGGCTACAGATACGCAGTATTTT	CASSSPSSGATDTQYF
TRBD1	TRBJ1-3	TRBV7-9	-	TGTGCCAGCAGCCCCGGACAGGGGACTGGAAACACCATATATTTT	CASSPGQGTGNTIYF
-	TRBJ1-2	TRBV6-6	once	TGTGCCAGCAGCTCCCCCAGCTATGGCTACACCTTC	CASSSPSYGYTF
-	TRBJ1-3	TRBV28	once	TGTGCCAGCGGTAAACAGGCAACACTCGGGAACACCATATATTTT	CASGKQATLGNTIYF
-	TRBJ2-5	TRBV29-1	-	TGCAGCGTTGGGGTCGCCTTGGGTGGTGAGACCCAGTACTTC	CSVGVALGGETQYF
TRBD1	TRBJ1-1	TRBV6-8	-	TGTGCCAGCAGTTACTTGGACTCCAGGGGGTTTGGCACTGAAGCTTTCTTT	CASSYLDSRGFGTEAFF
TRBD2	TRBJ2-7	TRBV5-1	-	TGCGCCAGCAGCTCGCAGGAGGGTAGGACTAGCGGGAGAAACAACGAGCAGTACTTC	CASSSQEGRTSGRNNEQYF
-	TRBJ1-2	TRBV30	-	TGTGCCTGGAACAGGGTCCCCCGGATCTATGGCTACACCTTC	CAWNRVPRIYGYTF
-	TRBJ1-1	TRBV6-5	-	TGTGCCAGCAGTCGGAGCGGGGAAGCTTTCTTT	CASSRSGEAFF
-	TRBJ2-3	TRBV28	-	TGTGCCAGCAGCTTAGGACTCGCTACGCAGTATTTT	CASSLGLATQYF
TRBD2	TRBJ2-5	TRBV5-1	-	TGCGCCAGCAGCTCTATCGGGACTAGTGGTGAGACCCAGTACTTC	CASSSIGTSGETQYF
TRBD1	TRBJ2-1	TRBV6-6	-	TGTGCCAGCAGTAAGAGGGGACAGTACAATGAGCAGTTCTTC	CASSKRGQYNEQFF
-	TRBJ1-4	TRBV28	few	TGTGCCAGCGACCGCGGAGGGTCGACTAATGAAAAACTGTTTTTT	CASDRGGSTNEKLFF
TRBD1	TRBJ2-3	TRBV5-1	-	TGCGCCAGCAGCCTCACAGGGGTGATTGGTACGCAGTATTTT	CASSLTGVIGTQYF
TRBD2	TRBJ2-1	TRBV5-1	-	TGCGCCAGCAGCGAGACGAGCGGGAGGGATGAGCAGTTCTTC	CASSETSGRDEQFF
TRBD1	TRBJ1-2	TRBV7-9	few	TGTGCCAGCAGCCCCCGGACAGGAAACTATGGCTACACCTTC	CASSPRTGNYGYTF
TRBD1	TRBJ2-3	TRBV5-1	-	TGCGCCAGCAGCATACCGACAGGGACCGATACGCAGTATTTT	CASSIPTGTDTQYF
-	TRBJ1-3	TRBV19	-	TGTGCCAGTGGACACCGGGGCTCTGGAAACACCATATATTTT	CASGHRGSGNTIYF
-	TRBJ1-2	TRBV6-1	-	TGTGCCAGCAGGGGAGGGTTTAGCTATGGCTACACCTTC	CASRGGFSYGYTF
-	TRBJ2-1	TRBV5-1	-	TGCGCCAGCAGCTTGGCAGGTGAGCAGTTCTTC	CASSLAGEQFF
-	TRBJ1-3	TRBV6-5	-	TGTGCCAGCAGCGACCCGGTCCCGGGGGGAAACACCATATATTTT	CASSDPVPGGNTIYF
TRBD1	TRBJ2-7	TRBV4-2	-	TGTGCCAGCAGCCCGGGACAGGGGGCTGGAAGCCTCTACGAGCAGTACTTC	CASSPGQGAGSLYEQYF
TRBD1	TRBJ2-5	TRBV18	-	TGTGCCAGCGGACAGGGGTTTCAAGAGACCCAGTACTTC	CASGQGFQETQYF
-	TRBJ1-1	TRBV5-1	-	TGCGCCAGCAAGGGTAGGGAGGTGAACACTGAAGCTTTCTTT	CASKGREVNTEAFF
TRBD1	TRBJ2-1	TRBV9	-	TGTGCCAGCAGCTTCAGACAGGGGAGCAATGAGCAGTTCTTC	CASSFRQGSNEQFF
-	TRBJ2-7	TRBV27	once	TGTGCCAGCAGTTTCGAGGGTTTGGGCGAGCAGTACTTC	CASSFEGLGEQYF
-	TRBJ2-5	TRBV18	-	TGTGCCAGCTCGGGGGGCTTCCAAGAGACCCAGTACTTC	CASSGGFQETQYF
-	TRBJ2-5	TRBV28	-	TGTGCCAGCAGCTCAGGTCGGCTGAGAGAGACCCAGTACTTC	CASSSGRLRETQYF
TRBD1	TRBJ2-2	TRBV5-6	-	TGTGCCAGCAGCTCGGACAGGGGGATTACCGGGGAGCTGTTTTTT	CASSSDRGITGELFF
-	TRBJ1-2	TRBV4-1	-	TGCGCCAGCAGGTCTCCCACGGGAGCTAACTATGGCTACACCTTC	CASRSPTGANYGYTF
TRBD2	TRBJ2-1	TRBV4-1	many	TGCGCCAGCAGCCAACCTCCGGACCGCTTAAAAAGCGGGAGGGACCAGTTCTTC	CASSQPPDRLKSGRDQFF